The 6 T cell receptor beta chains listed next were all sequenced from one sample in a study of blood T cell repertoires in COVID-19. TCRdb keeps only in-frame clones here, not all; method: immunoSEQ multiplex PCR. The sample yields about 170,000 clones, 82% seen once. Specimen: peripheral blood. The source is a woman in her forties with COVID-19, enrolled during active disease.

The chain carries TRBV21-1 and TRBJ2-1; TRBD2 is the table's D call, not checked against the DNA. TRBV21-1 is given as a pseudogene. The CDR3 is 17 amino acids. The CDR3 here is CASSPGGAPKIVDEQFF. DNA of the CDR3: TGTGCCAGCAGTCCGGGCGGGGCGCCGAAGATTGTAGATGAGCAGTTCTTC.

The count of this clone is one. Other DNA sequences from this sample encode an identical CDR3 as well. V gene TRBV19 combines with J gene TRBJ1-1, with D unresolved. The CDR3 is made up of 12 amino acids. CDR1 and CDR2 (germline): LNHDA, SQIVND (reference sequence). Trimming shortened V by 1 base and J by 5 bases, and 5 bases separated the two germline ends. CDR3 region: CASSIGLTEAFF. CDR3 in DNA: TGTGCCAGTAGTATAGGGCTGACTGAAGCTTTCTTT.

The chain uses TRBV7-3 and TRBJ2-6; D might be TRBD1 (5 bases). Looked up from germline, CDR1 is SGHTA and CDR2 is FQGTGA. This CDR3 comprises 15 residues. Trimming took off 3 bases at V and 2 bases at J, with 8 bases between the two ends. In DNA, the CDR3 is TGTGCCAGCAGCTTTACAGGTCCTGGGGCCAACGTCCTGACTTTC. This gives the protein CASSFTGPGANVLTF.

The genes are TRBV25-1 and TRBJ1-5, with a possible D match to TRBD1 (6 bases). Germline lookup yields CDR1 MGHDK and CDR2 SYGVNS. V was pared by 6 bases and J by 6 bases, with 15 bases between. CDR3 length equals 14 residues. CDR3 region: CASRETGQGQPQHF. The CDR3 DNA reads as TGTGCCAGCAGGGAAACAGGGCAGGGTCAGCCCCAGCATTTT. Drawing the rest from reference TRBV25-1 and TRBJ1-5, the complete variable domain is EADIYQTPRYLVIGTGKKITLECSQTMGHDKMYWYQQDPGMELHLIHYSYGVNSTEKGDLSSESTVSRIRTEHFPLTLESARPSHTSQYLCASRETGQGQPQHFGDGTRLSIL.

V gene TRBV2 combines with J gene TRBJ2-3, with 12 bases fitting TRBD2. CDR3 length: 14 amino acids. CDR1 and CDR2 from the germline V gene are SNHLY and FYNNEI. The V segment lost 4 bases and the J segment 6 bases; nucleotides outside the gene matches: 2. The CDR3 DNA follows: TGTGCCAGCAGTGGACTAGCGGGGGAGGATACGCAGTATTTT. As protein: CASSGLAGEDTQYF. The full variable domain, rest sourced from reference TRBV2 and TRBJ2-3, is EPEVTQTPSHQVTQMGQEVILRCVPISNHLYFYWYRQILGQKVEFLVSFYNNEISEKSEIFDDQFSVERPDGSNFTLKIRSTKLEDSAMYFCASSGLAGEDTQYFGPGTRLTVL.

This clone appeared a few times. Other DNA sequences in this specimen translate into the identical CDR3. This sequence joins TRBV19 and TRBJ1-1; D is perhaps TRBD1 (6 bases). V lost 5 bases, J lost 0 bases, and 10 bases lay in between. The CDR3 is 14 amino acids. Germline CDR1 is LNHDA and CDR2 is SQIVND (reference sequence). The CDR3 here is CASSPQGLNTEAFF. CDR3 in DNA: TGTGCCAGTAGTCCGCAGGGGTTGAACACTGAAGCTTTCTTT.